What follows is one TCR beta chain and its context. This sample stems from a study of technical replicates of blood from several donors. Data came from immunoSEQ multiplex PCR; TCRdb stores just in-frame clones and leaves some out. The data show 79,000 or so clones, with about 93% seen just once and 0.3% to 0.5% held by the top ten. The CDR3 length is 16 residues. CDR1 is SEHNR, CDR2 FQNEAQ, per germline (reference sequence). With 3 bases removed from V and 6 bases from J, the gap between germline ends came to 19 bases. Material for sequencing was T cells isolated from PBMCs. V usage is TRBV7-9 and J usage is TRBJ2-3, with TRBD1 as a possible D gene (5 bases). The origin of this receptor is a human donor in good health. CDR3 bases: TGTGCCAGCAGCTTTCTGATAGGGGCCCAAGAGGATACGCAGTATTTT. Residues: CASSFLIGAQEDTQYF.